Below, 28 T cell receptor beta chains from the same sample are listed, as sequenced in a study of early T cells in non-severe SARS-CoV-2 infection. In TCRdb, the 5' RACE reads were re-called with MiXCR into one record per CDR3 protein. The repertoire holds 69,000 or so distinct CDR3 sequences, around a tenth seen once, with 4.5% to 6.5% in the top ten. Sequenced material: whole blood. The source of these receptors is an adult who was a healthcare worker with PCR-confirmed SARS-CoV-2 infection or an uninfected control (not recorded which).

In this sample, this clonotype turned up many times. This sequence joins TRBV7-9 and TRBJ1-6; 7 positions match TRBD1. J lost 10 bases, V lost 1 base, and 4 bases had no gene match. The CDR3 spans 14 residues. Germline V gene lookup returns CDR1 SEHNR and CDR2 FQNEAQ (reference sequence). The chain's CDR3 is CASSLGQGRSPLHF. The DNA of the CDR3 is TGTGCCAGCAGCTTAGGACAGGGCCGGTCACCCCTCCACTTT.

This clonotype was seen only a few times. The junction shows a germline mismatch at one end, possibly a read error. The CDR3 loop reads CSVEEAAGGYRW. CDR3 nucleotides: TGCAGCGTTGAAGAGGCAGCGGGGGGGTATCGCTGG. The chain carries TRBV29-1 and TRBJ2-3; TRBD2 matches 10 bases. The CDR3 spans 12 residues. Germline V gene data show CDR1 as SQVTM and CDR2 as ANQGSEA.

A note on this clonotype: A read error may explain this, as a much larger clone is one base away. The rearrangement uses TRBV5-1 and TRBJ2-2; D may be TRBD2 (7 bases). V lost 3 bases and J lost 0, with 15 bases in between. Germline loops: CDR1 SGHRS, CDR2 YFSETQ. The CDR3 sequence is 17 residues long. The CDR3 sequence is CASSSPSGGTNTGELFF. The CDR3 DNA reads TGCGCCAGCAGCTCCCCATCGGGGGGCACGAACACCGGGGAGCTGTTTTTT.

This clonotype was detected ten times or more. The rearrangement links TRBV5-5 to TRBJ2-3; the D gene is possibly TRBD2 (6 bases). Per the germline V gene, CDR1 is SGHKS and CDR2 is YYEKEE (reference sequence). The CDR3 runs to 15 residues. Trimming removed 5 bases from V and 3 bases from J, with 16 bases in between. The CDR3 sequence: CASRSGLSVTDTQYF. CDR3 coding DNA: TGTGCCAGCAGATCGGGACTCAGCGTTACAGATACGCAGTATTTT. Together with reference TRBV5-5 and TRBJ2-3, the CDR3 gives the full variable domain: DAGVTQSPTHLIKTRGQQVTLRCSPISGHKSVSWYQQVLGQGPQFIFQYYEKEERGRGNFPDRFSARQFPNYSSELNVNALLLGDSALYLCASRSGLSVTDTQYFGPGTRLTVL.

This clonotype was recorded a few times. The chain recombines TRBV10-3 with TRBJ2-7, with 11 positions matching TRBD1. In germline, CDR1 is ENHRY, CDR2 SYGVKD. This CDR3 has 14 amino acids. Trimming cost V 5 bases and J 3 bases; bases outside gene matches: 3. CDR3 coding DNA: TGTGCCATCAGTTCCGGGACAGGGGGCTACGAGCAGTACTTC. Translated, it gives CAISSGTGGYEQYF.

V is TRBV30 and J is TRBJ2-4; D might be TRBD2 (5 bases). This CDR3 comprises 14 residues. CDR1 and CDR2 (germline): GTSNPN, SVGIG (reference sequence). The V end was cut by 2 bases, the J end by 0 bases, with 8 bases between. The DNA of the CDR3 is TGTGCCTGGAGTCCGGGATTAGCCAAAAACATTCAGTACTTC. Its protein is CAWSPGLAKNIQYF.

This clonotype was found a few times. The V and J genes are TRBV13 and TRBJ2-4; the D gene is possibly TRBD2 (5 bases). The CDR3 runs to 17 residues. V was shortened by 3 bases and J by 0 bases, with 15 bases between the two germline ends. Germline CDR1 PRHDT, CDR2 FYEKMQ (reference sequence). This CDR3 reads CASSFERALRAKNIQYF. Written as DNA, the CDR3 is TGTGCCAGCAGCTTTGAGAGGGCCCTAAGAGCCAAAAACATTCAGTACTTC.

Only a few counts were recorded for this clonotype. The chain links TRBV12-3 or TRBV12-4 to TRBJ2-1; 8 nucleotides match TRBD1. CDR3 size: 15 residues. After removal of 7 bases from V and 4 bases from J, the junction contained 9 bases not matched to a gene. CDR3 nucleotides: TGTGCCAGCACACAGGGGGTGTCTCATTACAATGAGCAGTTCTTC. Residues: CASTQGVSHYNEQFF.

This clonotype appeared many times. The chain combines TRBV12-3 or TRBV12-4 with TRBJ2-1; 7 bases match TRBD2. V lost 5 bases to trimming and J lost 8 bases; unmatched junction nucleotides: 9. The CDR3 contains 14 residues. CDR3 amino acids: CASSPPGLNDEQFF. In DNA, the CDR3 is TGTGCCAGCAGTCCACCGGGACTAAACGATGAGCAGTTCTTC.

The rearrangement links TRBV7-2 to TRBJ2-6, with D hard to call. Germline-derived CDR1 and CDR2 are SGHTA and FQGNSA. This CDR3 has 15 amino acids. V lost 2 bases, J lost 0 bases, and 5 bases lay in between. The CDR3 here is CASSLRFSGANVLTF. The CDR3 DNA reads TGTGCCAGCAGCTTAAGGTTCTCTGGGGCCAACGTCCTGACTTTC.

A few counts support this clonotype. The V call is TRBV30, the J call TRBJ1-6; D is possibly TRBD1 (6 bases). The CDR3 sequence is 12 residues long. V lost 4 bases and J 8 bases, leaving 9 bases between the germline ends. From germline, CDR1 is GTSNPN and CDR2 SVGIG (reference sequence). The CDR3 loop reads CAWNRAYSPLHF. CDR3 in DNA: TGTGCCTGGAACAGGGCCTATTCACCCCTCCACTTT. The complete variable domain, with remaining parts taken from reference TRBV30 and TRBJ1-6, reads SQTIHQWPATLVQPVGSPLSLECTVEGTSNPNLYWYRQAAGRGLQLLFYSVGIGQISSEVPQNLSASRPQDRQFILSSKKLLLSDSGFYLCAWNRAYSPLHFGNGTRLTVT.

A few counts support this clonotype. This sequence joins TRBV21-1 and TRBJ2-2; TRBD2, as called in the table, went unchecked against the DNA. TRBV21-1 counts as a pseudogene. The CDR3 length is 14 residues. CDR3 DNA: TGTGCCAGCAGCAAAGGAATTCTTCGGGGCCCCCTGTTTTTT. As protein: CASSKGILRGPLFF.

The chain has TRBV29-1 and TRBJ1-1; D call uncertain. Germline CDR1 reads SQVTM; CDR2 reads ANQGSEA. The V end was cut by 5 bases, the J end by 3 bases, with 13 bases between. This CDR3 region has 13 residues. CDR3 sequence: CSVKRSGDTEAFF. The CDR3 DNA reads TGCAGCGTTAAACGGAGCGGAGACACTGAAGCTTTCTTT. The complete variable domain, with remaining parts taken from reference TRBV29-1 and TRBJ1-1, reads SAVISQKPSRDICQRGTSLTIQCQVDSQVTMMFWYRQQPGQSLTLIATANQGSEATYESGFVIDKFPISRPNLTFSTLTVSNMSPEDSSIYLCSVKRSGDTEAFFGQGTRLTVV.

The sample holds a few counts of this clonotype. The V call is TRBV9, the J call TRBJ2-1; tentative D call: TRBD2 (7 bases). V gave up 3 bases and J gave up 7 bases, with 8 bases separating them. The CDR3 extends over 12 amino acids. Germline V gene sequence: CDR1 SGDLS, CDR2 YYNGEE. CDR3 sequence (DNA): TGTGCCAGCAGCGAGGGGGGGAATGAGCAGTTCTTC. The encoded protein is CASSEGGNEQFF.

This clonotype has at least ten counts. The genes are TRBV3-1 and TRBJ2-5; D unclear. The germline V gene has CDR1 LGHDT and CDR2 YNNKEL (reference sequence). The CDR3 consists of 14 residues. V lost 0 bases to trimming and J lost 3 bases, with 8 bases between them. The CDR3: CASSQEGIEETQYF. DNA of the CDR3: TGTGCCAGCAGCCAAGAAGGGATTGAAGAGACCCAGTACTTC.

There are many counts of this clonotype. The genes are TRBV5-4 and TRBJ2-5; TRBD2 agrees at 12 bases. This CDR3 comprises 15 residues. After removal of 4 bases from V and 3 bases from J, the junction contained 4 bases not matched to a gene. From germline, CDR1 is SGHNT and CDR2 YYREEE (reference sequence). CDR3 region: CASSLRLAGEETQYF. DNA of the CDR3: TGTGCCAGCAGCCTAAGACTAGCGGGGGAAGAGACCCAGTACTTC.

This clonotype was seen repeatedly, ten times or more. This chain joins TRBV7-9 and TRBJ1-4; D uncertain. The CDR3 is 14 residues long. Per the germline V gene, CDR1 is SEHNR and CDR2 is FQNEAQ (reference sequence). Trimming left V 5 bases short and J 6 bases short, with 13 bases between. The CDR3 bases are TGTGCCAGCAGCCCTGGCGTCGGAGATGAAAAACTGTTTTTT. Translating gives CASSPGVGDEKLFF.

This clonotype has a count of ten or more. The genes are TRBV10-2 and TRBJ2-2; D is uncertain. This CDR3 contains 11 residues. CDR1 is WSHSY and CDR2 is SAAADI in the germline V gene. V lost 10 bases and J lost 7, with 10 bases in between. The CDR3 loop reads CATAPGGELFF. As DNA, the CDR3 is TGCGCCACCGCCCCCGGCGGGGAGCTGTTTTTT.

Concerning this clonotype: A single base separates this from a much larger clone, so it may be a read error. The gene calls are TRBV7-2 and TRBJ2-3; D gene uncertain. Germline CDR1 and CDR2: SGHTA and FQGNSA. The CDR3 contains 13 residues. CDR3 DNA: TGTGCCAGCAGCTTTCCAGCGAGAGATACGCAGAATTTT. Amino acids: CASSFPARDTQNF.

This clonotype was observed many times. This rearrangement joins TRBV3-1 to TRBJ2-1, with D maybe TRBD2 (5 bases). The CDR3 consists of 15 residues. Germline V gives CDR1 LGHDT, CDR2 YNNKEL (reference sequence). The V gene lost 1 base and the J gene lost 5 bases, with 12 bases spanning the gap. The CDR3 loop is CASSQGPDSNNEQFF. The CDR3 DNA follows: TGTGCCAGCAGCCAAGGGCCGGACTCTAACAATGAGCAGTTCTTC.

The chain links TRBV11-2 to TRBJ2-1; TRBD1 matches at 7 bases. The length of the CDR3 is 15 residues. The V segment lost 5 bases and the J segment 7 bases; nucleotides outside the gene matches: 11. Germline V gene sequence: CDR1 SGHAT, CDR2 FQNNGV. The CDR3 DNA reads TGTGCCAGCAGCCAGGGGGACAGCTTTGAGAATGAGCAGTTCTTC. It encodes CASSQGDSFENEQFF. The complete variable domain, with remaining parts taken from reference TRBV11-2 and TRBJ2-1, reads EAGVAQSPRYKIIEKRQSVAFWCNPISGHATLYWYQQILGQGPKLLIQFQNNGVVDDSQLPKDRFSAERLKGVDSTLKIQPAKLEDSAVYLCASSQGDSFENEQFFGPGTRLTVL.

In its sample, this clonotype was seen many times. The chain combines TRBV25-1 with TRBJ2-2; D unresolved. The CDR3 length is 14 residues. Trimming removed 6 bases from V and 3 bases from J, with 11 bases in between. Germline V gives CDR1 MGHDK, CDR2 SYGVNS. The CDR3 bases are TGTGCCAGCAGGCACAGATCCGACACCGGGGAGCTGTTTTTT. Amino acids: CASRHRSDTGELFF.

The rearrangement uses TRBV7-2 and TRBJ2-2; the D is unclear. Between the trimmed V and J ends, which lost 5 bases and 2 bases, there was a span of 6 bases. Germline V gene lookup returns CDR1 SGHTA and CDR2 FQGNSA. This CDR3 has 13 amino acids. CDR3: CASSPTNTGELFF. In DNA form, the CDR3 reads TGTGCCAGCAGCCCTACTAACACCGGGGAGCTGTTTTTT.

The rearrangement uses TRBV7-2 and TRBJ2-3; 14 bases match TRBD2. Germline CDR1 and CDR2: SGHTA and FQGNSA. V shed 5 bases and J 5 bases; nucleotides not matched to a gene: 6. The CDR3 runs to 16 residues. CDR3 sequence: CASSTGTSGSGDTQYF. The CDR3, as DNA: TGTGCCAGCAGCACCGGGACTAGCGGGAGTGGAGATACGCAGTATTTT.

This chain uses TRBV11-2 with TRBJ2-3; 7 bases align to TRBD2. The CDR3 contains 15 residues. CDR1 is SGHAT, CDR2 FQNNGV, per germline. Losses at the gene ends were 4 bases for V and 2 bases for J; bases not matched to a gene: 6. CDR3 sequence: CASSSYSGPTDTQYF. The CDR3, as DNA: TGTGCCAGCAGCTCGTATAGCGGGCCCACAGATACGCAGTATTTT.

This clonotype was seen a handful of times. V and J are TRBV7-2 and TRBJ2-7; 11 positions agree with TRBD2. CDR3 size: 14 residues. With V trimmed by 6 bases and J by 3 bases, 4 bases remained unmatched. Germline assignment: CDR1 SGHTA and CDR2 FQGNSA. The CDR3 nucleotides read TGTGCCAGCAGTCTCGGACTAGCGGGCTACGAGCAGTACTTC. This gives the protein CASSLGLAGYEQYF.

This clonotype appeared a few times. V is TRBV29-1 and J is TRBJ2-3; 8 bases are a match to TRBD1. V lost 4 bases to trimming and J lost 6 bases; unmatched junction nucleotides: 0. The CDR3 length is 11 residues. Germline-derived CDR1 and CDR2 are SQVTM and ANQGSEA. The CDR3 DNA follows: TGCAGCGTTGGGGACAGGGATACGCAGTATTTT. Its translation is CSVGDRDTQYF.

This clonotype occurred a few times. The genes are TRBV2 and TRBJ2-6, with 11 bases lining up with TRBD2. CDR1 SNHLY and CDR2 FYNNEI come from the germline V gene. Germline trimming cut 5 bases from V and 1 base from J; bases unmatched to any gene: 7. The CDR3 extends over 18 amino acids. CDR3 residues: CASSLRLAGSSGANVLTF. CDR3 DNA: TGTGCCAGCAGTCTACGACTAGCGGGGTCGTCTGGGGCCAACGTCCTGACTTTC.